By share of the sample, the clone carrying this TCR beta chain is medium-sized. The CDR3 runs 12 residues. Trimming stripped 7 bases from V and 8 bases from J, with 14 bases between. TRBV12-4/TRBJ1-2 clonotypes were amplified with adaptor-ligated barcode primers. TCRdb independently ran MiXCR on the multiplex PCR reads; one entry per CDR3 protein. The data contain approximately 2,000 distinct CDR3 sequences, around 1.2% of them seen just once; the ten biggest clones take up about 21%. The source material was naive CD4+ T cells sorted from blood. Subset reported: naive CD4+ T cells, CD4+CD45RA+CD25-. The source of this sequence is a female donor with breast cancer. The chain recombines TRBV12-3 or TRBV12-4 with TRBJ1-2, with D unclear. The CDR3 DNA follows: TGTGCCAGCAATCAAGAAGTTGGCGGCTACACCTTC. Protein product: CASNQEVGGYTF.